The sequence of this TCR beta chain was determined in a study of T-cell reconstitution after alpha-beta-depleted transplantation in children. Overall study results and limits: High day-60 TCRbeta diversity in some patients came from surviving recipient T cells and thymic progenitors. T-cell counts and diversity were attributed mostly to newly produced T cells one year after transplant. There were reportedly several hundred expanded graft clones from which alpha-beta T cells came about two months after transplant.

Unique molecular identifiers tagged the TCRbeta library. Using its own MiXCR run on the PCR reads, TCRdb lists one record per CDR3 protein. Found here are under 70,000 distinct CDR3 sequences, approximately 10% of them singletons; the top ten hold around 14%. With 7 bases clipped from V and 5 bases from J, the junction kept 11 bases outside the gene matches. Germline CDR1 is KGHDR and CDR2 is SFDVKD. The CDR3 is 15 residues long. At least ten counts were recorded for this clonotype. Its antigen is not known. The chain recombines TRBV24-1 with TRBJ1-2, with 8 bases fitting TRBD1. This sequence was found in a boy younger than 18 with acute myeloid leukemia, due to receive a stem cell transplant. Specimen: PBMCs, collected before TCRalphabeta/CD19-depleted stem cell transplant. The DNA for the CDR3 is TGTGCCACCAGATCCCCCGGGACAGGAGATTATGGCTACACCTTC. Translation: CATRSPGTGDYGYTF.